This entry features one T cell receptor (beta chain) sequence. Antigen: not known. The PCR used 60 Vbeta and 13 Jbeta primers. Measured with immunoSEQ multiplex PCR; TCRdb has only the in-frame clones, and not every one. This sample has roughly 240,000 clones; about three quarters occur once, and the top ten carry around 0.45%. The record originates from a study of cytomegalovirus exposure and HLA in healthy donors. Findings and limits, study-wide: Apparent HLA restriction characterized most CMV-associated TCR beta chains in a later analysis. Specificity of a few CMV-associated chains for CMV antigens was verified in vitro. Per a later analysis, 18,000 or so TCR beta sequences showed association with HLA alleles at 0.05 false discovery rate. Later, an analysis found that common viral pathogens appeared to be linked with several of the most significant clusters.

The CDR3 sequence is 16 residues long. Germline CDR1 is SGHKS and CDR2 is YYEKEE (reference sequence). V was pared by 5 bases and J by 4 bases, with 12 bases of the junction left unmatched. The chain recombines TRBV5-5 with TRBJ2-1; 7 bases agree with TRBD2. The source of this sequence is a boy between 5 and 17 years old in good health and CMV-seronegative. Input material: PBMCs. CDR3 sequence (DNA): TGTGCCAGCAGTGAGACGCGAGCGGGGCTATACAATGAGCAGTTCTTC. Encoded protein: CASSETRAGLYNEQFF. The entire variable domain, with the rest obtained from reference TRBV5-5 and TRBJ2-1, is as follows: DAGVTQSPTHLIKTRGQQVTLRCSPISGHKSVSWYQQVLGQGPQFIFQYYEKEERGRGNFPDRFSARQFPNYSSELNVNALLLGDSALYLCASSETRAGLYNEQFFGPGTRLTVL.